Listed below are T cell receptor beta chains from one sample, sequenced in a study of response to subunit inactivated influenza vaccine. Via MiXCR, TCRdb re-called the RT-PCR reads, giving one row per CDR3 protein. Of about 540,000 distinct CDR3 sequences in the sample, 12% to 15% are singletons; the top ten hold approximately 12%. The input for sequencing was PBMCs from blood, taken less than 13 days after vaccination. These receptors were taken from a man between 50 and 59 years old who received an inactivated influenza vaccine. CDR3s include the opening cysteine and the closing phenylalanine or tryptophan. D genes are given only for firm matches. Not every row has a clone size; where given, it reads once, few, many or a size class.

clone_size	d_call	cdr3_length	v_call	j_call	cdr3_nt	cdr3_aa
once	.	14	TRBV5-1	TRBJ1-1	TGCGCCAGCAGCTTGGTTTCCTGGGACACTGAAGCTTTCTTT	CASSLVSWDTEAFF
few	.	16	TRBV24-1	TRBJ2-7	TGTGCCACCAGTGACCCAGGACACTCATCCGTCAACGAGCAGTACTTC	CATSDPGHSSVNEQYF
once	.	15	TRBV14	TRBJ2-3	TGTGCCAGCAGCCAAGATATGGGGTACACAGATACGCAGTATTTT	CASSQDMGYTDTQYF
few	.	12	TRBV12-3/TRBV12-4	TRBJ2-1	TGTGCCAGCAGTTCCGGGCAGGTTGAGCAGTTCTTC	CASSSGQVEQFF
few	.	14	TRBV3-1	TRBJ1-3	TGTGCCAGCAGCTCCCGGGACTCTGGAAACACCATATATTTT	CASSSRDSGNTIYF
.	.	14	TRBV7-8	TRBJ2-1	TGTGCCAGCAGCCACGGTCAAAACGACAATGAGCAGTTCTTC	CASSHGQNDNEQFF
.	.	13	TRBV28	TRBJ1-5	TGTGCCAGCAGTTTGGGCAGCGAGGGACCCCAGCATTTT	CASSLGSEGPQHF
few	.	12	TRBV28	TRBJ1-4	TGTGCCAGCACCGGGCAGAGAGGAAAACTGTTTTTT	CASTGQRGKLFF
.	TRBD2	17	TRBV7-2	TRBJ2-3	TGTGCCGGCAGCTTTGGGACTAGCGGGGGGAGACTCGAGACGCAGTATTTT	CAGSFGTSGGRLETQYF
.	.	15	TRBV5-1	TRBJ1-2	TGCGCCAGCAGCTTGGGTCGGCAGGGAGACTATGGCTACACCTTC	CASSLGRQGDYGYTF
.	.	14	TRBV20-1	TRBJ2-7	TGCAGTGCTAGCTTCCAGGGGTACCCCTACGAGCAGTACTTC	CSASFQGYPYEQYF
once	.	12	TRBV11-2	TRBJ2-7	TGTGCCAGCAGCCCAGGATACTACGAGCAGTACTTC	CASSPGYYEQYF
.	TRBD1	16	TRBV20-1	TRBJ1-6	TGCAGTGCTAGAGCACAGGGGCCTTCTTATAATTCACCCCTCCACTTT	CSARAQGPSYNSPLHF
.	.	12	TRBV29-1	TRBJ1-1	TGCAGCGCTGTGACAGGCCCAAGTGAAGCTTTCTTT	CSAVTGPSEAFF
few	TRBD1	16	TRBV5-1	TRBJ2-2	TGCGCCAGCAGCGTTACAGGGGGCCTCAACACCGGGGAGCTGTTTTTT	CASSVTGGLNTGELFF
.	TRBD2	14	TRBV29-1	TRBJ2-1	TGCAGCGTTGAGGGACTAGCGGGAGTGAATGAGCAGTTCTTC	CSVEGLAGVNEQFF
few	TRBD2	12	TRBV20-1	TRBJ2-1	TGCAGTGCGCTCGTAGCGGGAAATGAGCAGTTCTTC	CSALVAGNEQFF
.	.	15	TRBV6-1	TRBJ2-7	TGTGCCAGCAGTGAAGTCCAGGGAGTCCCCTACGAGCAGTACTTC	CASSEVQGVPYEQYF
.	TRBD1	15	TRBV5-1	TRBJ2-3	TGCGCCAGCAGCTTGGAAGGGGGCTATACAGATACGCAGTATTTT	CASSLEGGYTDTQYF
few	TRBD2	18	TRBV5-1	TRBJ2-1	TGCGCCAGCAGCCCGACCGGACTAGCGGGGATCATCTCGGATGAGCAGTTCTTC	CASSPTGLAGIISDEQFF
few	TRBD1	13	TRBV5-1	TRBJ2-7	TGCGCCAGCAGCTGGGGGACAGGACATGAGCAGTACTTC	CASSWGTGHEQYF
.	.	19	TRBV6-5	TRBJ2-1	TGTGCCAGCAGTTACCGAAGAGGATTTACGCGGGCCCCCCTGGGTGAGCAGTTCTTC	CASSYRRGFTRAPLGEQFF
few	.	13	TRBV11-2	TRBJ1-5	TGTGCCAGCAGCTTAGCCTCTTATCAGCCCCAGCATTTT	CASSLASYQPQHF
many	TRBD1	14	TRBV7-9	TRBJ2-2	TGTGCCAGCAGCACGGACAGGGGCACCGGGGAGCTGTTTTTT	CASSTDRGTGELFF
.	.	11	TRBV7-2	TRBJ2-7	TGTGCCAGCAGCTTAGCGGACGAGCAGTACTTC	CASSLADEQYF
few	TRBD2	14	TRBV6-1	TRBJ2-7	TGTGCCAGCAGGTCACTAGCGGGGGGACTTGAGCAGTACTTC	CASRSLAGGLEQYF
.	.	17	TRBV6-2/TRBV6-3	TRBJ1-5	TGTGCCAGCAGTTATTCGGTCGAGGACGGCCCCAATCAGCCCCAGCATTTT	CASSYSVEDGPNQPQHF
few	.	14	TRBV3-1	TRBJ2-5	TGTGCCAGCAGCCAAGGCGAGGACCAAGGGACCCAGTACTTC	CASSQGEDQGTQYF
.	TRBD1	16	TRBV24-1	TRBJ2-7	TGTGCCACCAGTGATGGGTCCGCCCAGGGGGCTTACGAGCAGTACTTC	CATSDGSAQGAYEQYF
few	.	13	TRBV4-3	TRBJ2-5	TGCGCCAGCAGCCCGACACTCCAAGAGACCCAGTACTTC	CASSPTLQETQYF
many	.	16	TRBV4-1	TRBJ2-2	TGCGCCAGCAGCCCTAGGGACACCCTAAACACCGGGGAGCTGTTTTTT	CASSPRDTLNTGELFF
few	.	16	TRBV28	TRBJ1-1	TGTGCCAGCAGTTTAAGGTCAGGGCTTGTTCCTGCTGAAGCTTTCTTT	CASSLRSGLVPAEAFF
.	.	15	TRBV7-2	TRBJ2-6	TGTGCCAGCAGCATTAGCGTTGCTGGGGCCAACGTCCTGACTTTC	CASSISVAGANVLTF
.	.	14	TRBV7-2	TRBJ2-1	TGTGCCAGCAGCTTTACCGGGCCCGACCCTCTGAAGTTCTTC	CASSFTGPDPLKFF
many	TRBD2	16	TRBV11-1	TRBJ2-1	TGTGCCAGCAGCCTTTCGGGGGGTTACTCCTACAATGAGCAGTTCTTC	CASSLSGGYSYNEQFF
.	TRBD1	23	TRBV11-2	TRBJ2-6	TGTGCCAGCAGCTTAGAAGGCCAGGGGGCGAGATTGAAGATTCCCTCTGGGGCCAACGTCCTGACTTTC	CASSLEGQGARLKIPSGANVLTF
few	.	16	TRBV7-7	TRBJ2-1	TGTGCCTCGTCACGGGGCGACGTATACCTAAACAATGAGCAGTTCTTC	CASSRGDVYLNNEQFF
.	.	16	TRBV19	TRBJ2-2	TGTGCCAGTAGTCCCGACGGGGAAGGTCACACCGGGGAGCTGTTTTTT	CASSPDGEGHTGELFF
.	.	14	TRBV3-1	TRBJ2-2	TGTGCCAGCAGCCAGGGCTGGACCACCGGGGAGCTGTTTTTT	CASSQGWTTGELFF
few	.	12	TRBV3-1	TRBJ2-7	TGTGCCAGCAGCCAAGGGCCAAACGAGCAGTACTTC	CASSQGPNEQYF
few	.	14	TRBV4-2	TRBJ1-5	TGTGCCAGCAGCTTCGGGACGGAAAATCAGCCCCAGCATTTT	CASSFGTENQPQHF
many	.	16	TRBV12-3/TRBV12-4	TRBJ2-7	TGTGCCAGCAGGCGGGGATCGGTCCAGGGGAGCTTGGAGCAGTACTTC	CASRRGSVQGSLEQYF
many	TRBD2	17	TRBV25-1	TRBJ2-1	TGTGCCAGCAGTCTTCCCGGTCGGCTAGCGGTTTACAATGAGCAGTTCTTC	CASSLPGRLAVYNEQFF
.	.	15	TRBV7-9	TRBJ1-6	TGTGCCAGCAGTCAACAGGGCCGCTGGGATTCACCCCTCCACTTT	CASSQQGRWDSPLHF
many	.	13	TRBV11-2	TRBJ2-1	TGTGCCAGCAGCTTAGGCAGAGACAATGAGCAGTTCTTC	CASSLGRDNEQFF
many	.	13	TRBV4-1	TRBJ1-2	TGCGCCAGCAGCGATGAGGCTAACTATGGCTACACCTTC	CASSDEANYGYTF
few	TRBD2	13	TRBV20-1	TRBJ2-1	TGCAGTGCCGACTCTAGCGGGAGACTTGAGCAGTTCTTC	CSADSSGRLEQFF
.	.	15	TRBV5-1	TRBJ2-5	TGCGCCAGCAGCTTGGCGGCAGGGGATTGGCAGACCCAGTACTTC	CASSLAAGDWQTQYF
few	.	16	TRBV10-1	TRBJ2-3	TGCGCCAGCAGCTCCAGCCCGGGGGCCTTCACAGATACGCAGTATTTT	CASSSSPGAFTDTQYF
few	TRBD1	16	TRBV28	TRBJ1-4	TGTGCCAGCAGCCCCGGGACAGGCCCCCGGGAGGAAAAACTGTTTTTT	CASSPGTGPREEKLFF
.	TRBD2	16	TRBV6-1	TRBJ2-7	TGTGCCAGCAGTGAAGGATTTTCAGCGGGAGCTAACGAGCAGTACTTC	CASSEGFSAGANEQYF
.	.	16	TRBV6-2/TRBV6-3	TRBJ2-7	TGTGCCAGCAGTTATCAGCCTGGCAAGGTATCCTACGAGCAGTACTTC	CASSYQPGKVSYEQYF
.	.	15	TRBV4-1	TRBJ2-5	TGCGCCAGCAGCCAAGTTGGGGGACGCCAAGAGACCCAGTACTTC	CASSQVGGRQETQYF
many	.	14	TRBV12-3/TRBV12-4	TRBJ2-3	TGTGCCAGCAGTTTCGTTCGAAGGGCAGATACGCAGTATTTT	CASSFVRRADTQYF
few	TRBD2	13	TRBV7-2	TRBJ2-7	TGTGCCAGCAGACCGACTAGCGGGACCGAGCAGTACTTC	CASRPTSGTEQYF
.	.	15	TRBV20-1	TRBJ2-2	TGCAGTGCTAGTGGTCCAGCGAGGGGAACCGGGGAGCTGTTTTTT	CSASGPARGTGELFF
few	.	10	TRBV20-1	TRBJ1-2	TGCAGTGCTTCCGGGAATGGCTACACCTTC	CSASGNGYTF
.	.	17	TRBV6-2/TRBV6-3	TRBJ1-4	TGTGCCAGCAGCTTATTCCCGGGATCGACATCGAATGAAAAACTGTTTTTT	CASSLFPGSTSNEKLFF
.	TRBD1	15	TRBV12-3/TRBV12-4	TRBJ1-2	TGTGCCAGCAGCCAAACCGGGACAGGGCTACATGGCTACACCTTC	CASSQTGTGLHGYTF
few	.	15	TRBV7-9	TRBJ2-7	TGTGCCAGCAGCTTAGCGGGACCAGCCCTTGAGGAGCAGTACTTC	CASSLAGPALEEQYF